This TCR beta chain was sequenced during a study of blood T cell repertoires in COVID-19. Study information: T cells, B-cell-depleted T cells, or PBMCs supplied cDNA or gDNA.

Produced via immunoSEQ multiplex PCR; TCRdb's table is partial and in-frame only. This sample yields approximately 210,000 clones, of which about nine tenths are seen a single time; around a tenth belongs to the top ten. The Seattle patients joined while their infection was active and were tracked longitudinally afterward. J gave up 2 bases and V 4 bases, and 9 bases lay outside the gene matches. The CDR3 totals 17 residues. Germline values: CDR1 SGHVS, CDR2 FNYEAQ. The sequence was collected from a man aged 50 or older with COVID-19, enrolled during active disease. Sample: peripheral blood. The chain has TRBV7-6 and TRBJ2-7; 12 positions match TRBD1. DNA for the CDR3: TGTGCCAGCAGCTCCCAGGGGGGACAGGGGGCGGCCTACGAGCAGTACTTC. Its protein is CASSSQGGQGAAYEQYF.